Listed below are T cell receptor beta chains from one sample, sequenced in a study of molecular identifiers for immune sequencing clone quantification. TCRdb re-called the PCR reads through MiXCR, storing one row per CDR3 protein. The data hold roughly 630,000 distinct CDR3 sequences, with roughly 27% observed a single time. The sample was naive CD8+ T cells from blood, with Jurkat cell RNA spiked in. The receptors shown here come from a human donor in good health. Some libraries in this study had Jurkat cell RNA spiked in. Both conserved end residues are part of each CDR3. The order of the fields is J gene, clone size, D gene, V gene, CDR3 DNA, CDR3 protein. The D gene is left open where the match is weak. Clone size is not always given. Where it is, it says once, few, many or a class for expanded clones.

>TRBJ1-1|many|NA|TRBV14
TGTGCCAGCAGCCAAGATCTGGGATTCATGAACACTGAAGCTTTCTTT
CASSQDLGFMNTEAFF
>TRBJ2-1|many|NA|TRBV11-2
TGTGCCAGCAGCTTGACAGCTTACAATGAGCAGTTCTTC
CASSLTAYNEQFF
>TRBJ2-3|many|NA|TRBV29-1
TGCAGCGCCGAACCGACTCAGACTAGCACAGATACGCAGTATTTT
CSAEPTQTSTDTQYF
>TRBJ1-5|many|NA|TRBV12-5
TGTGCTAGTGGTTTCATGACAGGTAGAGGGGACAATCAGCCCCAGCATTTT
CASGFMTGRGDNQPQHF
>TRBJ2-2|NA|NA|TRBV21-1
TGTGCCAGCAGCAAATGGGGGAGGAACACCGGGGAGCTGTTTTTT
CASSKWGRNTGELFF
>TRBJ2-7|NA|TRBD1|TRBV29-1
TGCAGCGTGAACGGACAGGGCAGCTACGAGCAGTACTTC
CSVNGQGSYEQYF
>TRBJ2-7|NA|NA|TRBV27
TGTGCCAGCAGGTCTGGGGGCGAGCAGTACTTC
CASRSGGEQYF
>TRBJ2-7|NA|NA|TRBV28
TGTGCCAGCAGTTTATCTGTTCTTGATAGCGCAAGGATAGCCGAGCAGTACTTC
CASSLSVLDSARIAEQYF
>TRBJ1-1|many|NA|TRBV30
TGTGCCTGGAGTGTCTTCGGGAACACTGAAGCTTTCTTT
CAWSVFGNTEAFF
>TRBJ2-3|few|TRBD2|TRBV6-5
TGTGCCAGCAGTTACTCGGGCGGGAGGGCCAAATTTGATACGCAGTATTTT
CASSYSGGRAKFDTQYF
>TRBJ1-1|many|NA|TRBV21-1
TGTGCCAGCACCTCCTTTACAAGAAACACTGAAGCTTTCTTT
CASTSFTRNTEAFF
>TRBJ2-7|NA|NA|TRBV27
TGTGCCAGCAGTTTATGGGCAACCCACGAGCAGTACTTC
CASSLWATHEQYF
>TRBJ2-2|NA|NA|TRBV5-6
TGTGCCAGCAGTGACAGTGCGAACACCGGGGAGCTGTTTTTT
CASSDSANTGELFF
>TRBJ1-1|few|NA|TRBV12-3/TRBV12-4
TGTGCCAGCAGTTTAGGGCAGCCCAACACTGAAGCTTTCTTT
CASSLGQPNTEAFF
>TRBJ2-7|NA|TRBD1|TRBV28
TGTGCCAGCAGAAAAGGACAGGGTCGGTCCTACGAGCAGTACTTC
CASRKGQGRSYEQYF
>TRBJ2-5|NA|NA|TRBV21-1
TGTGCCAGCAGCAAAGGGCCCCAGGGTGGGGAGCCCCAGTACTTC
CASSKGPQGGEPQYF
>TRBJ2-6|many|TRBD1|TRBV5-6
TGTGCCAGCAGCGCGGGACAGGGATACTCTGGGGCCAACGTCCTGACTTTC
CASSAGQGYSGANVLTF
>TRBJ1-5|few|NA|TRBV16
TGTGCCAGCAGCCATTCCCTTCCTCTTGGCGGCGATCAGCCCCAGCATTTT
CASSHSLPLGGDQPQHF
>TRBJ2-7|few|NA|TRBV20-1
TGCAGTGCCGGGGGAGGGGGGTTCTACGAGCAGTACTTC
CSAGGGGFYEQYF
>TRBJ2-1|many|TRBD2|TRBV29-1
TGCAGCGTTGTGTTTGGGACTAGCGTTAATGGTGAGCAGTTCTTC
CSVVFGTSVNGEQFF
>TRBJ2-7|many|TRBD1|TRBV4-3
TGCGCCAGCAGCCAATACCGGGACAGGGAAATCGAGCAGTACTTC
CASSQYRDREIEQYF
>TRBJ1-1|NA|NA|TRBV7-8
TGTGCCAGCAGTCCCGGGCCTAACGCTGAAGCTTTCTTT
CASSPGPNAEAFF
>TRBJ1-5|many|NA|TRBV6-2/TRBV6-3
TGTGCCAGCAGTTACAGGGTTCAGCCCCAGCATTTT
CASSYRVQPQHF
>TRBJ2-3|NA|NA|TRBV6-2/TRBV6-3
TGTGCCAGCAGTTACACGATCGCGCGCACAGATACGCAGTATTTT
CASSYTIARTDTQYF
>TRBJ2-7|many|NA|TRBV20-1
TGCAGTGCTAGGCCCGGGGGGCTCGAGCAGTACTTC
CSARPGGLEQYF
>TRBJ2-5|NA|NA|TRBV6-2/TRBV6-3
TGTGCCAGCAGCTACCCAGCGGAGACCCAGTACTTC
CASSYPAETQYF
>TRBJ2-2|NA|NA|TRBV27
TGTGCCAGCAGCCCCGTAGGGACGCCCACCGGGGAGCTGTTTTTT
CASSPVGTPTGELFF
>TRBJ1-1|many|NA|TRBV5-1
TGCGCCAGCAGCTTGGTAGACAGTCGGAACACTGAAGCTTTCTTT
CASSLVDSRNTEAFF
>TRBJ2-2|few|NA|TRBV7-9
TGTGCCAGCACCGAACAGCCAAAGCCGAACACCGGGGAGCTGTTTTTT
CASTEQPKPNTGELFF
>TRBJ2-7|NA|NA|TRBV9
TGTGCCAGCAGCGCTGATCACGGGTATACCTACGAGCAGTACTTC
CASSADHGYTYEQYF
>TRBJ1-2|few|TRBD1|TRBV6-2/TRBV6-3
TGTGCCACCTACACCCGGGACACAAGAGGGGGCGGCTACACCTTC
CATYTRDTRGGGYTF
>TRBJ2-3|few|NA|TRBV30
TGTGCCTGGAGCAAAGGGGGGTCTTCTAGCACAGATACGCAGTATTTT
CAWSKGGSSSTDTQYF
>TRBJ2-7|NA|NA|TRBV6-2/TRBV6-3
TGTGCCAGCAGTTACTCTTATACTCGACCGGGACTCGCCTACGAGCAGTACTTC
CASSYSYTRPGLAYEQYF
>TRBJ2-3|NA|NA|TRBV4-3
TGCGCCAGCAGCCAAGTTCGCTTAGATGCGCAGTATTTT
CASSQVRLDAQYF
>TRBJ2-7|few|NA|TRBV21-1
TGTGCCAGCAGCAAAGATCGGACTAGCGGTGACTACGAGCAGTACTTC
CASSKDRTSGDYEQYF
>TRBJ1-1|NA|TRBD1|TRBV28
TGTGGCAGCAGTTTAGGGGGCGGTGACACTGAAGCTTTCTTT
CGSSLGGGDTEAFF
>TRBJ2-2|few|TRBD1|TRBV14
TGTGCCAGCAGCCAAGGGTTTGGGACAGGGATGCGCGGGGAGCTGTTTTTT
CASSQGFGTGMRGELFF
>TRBJ2-1|few|NA|TRBV20-1
TGCAGTGCTGGTGGCAGCTACACAATGAATGAGCAGTTCTTC
CSAGGSYTMNEQFF
>TRBJ2-4|NA|TRBD2|TRBV28
TGTGCCAGCAGTAATAGGGCGGGAGTCCGGAACATTCAGTACTTC
CASSNRAGVRNIQYF
>TRBJ2-3|many|TRBD1|TRBV7-7
TGTGCCAGCAGCAGAGAAATTGGACAGGGAGGTACGCAGTATTTT
CASSREIGQGGTQYF
>TRBJ2-6|many|NA|TRBV7-9
TGTGCCAGCAGCTTAGCGTCGGCAGGTCCGGGGGCCAACGTCCTGACTTTC
CASSLASAGPGANVLTF
>TRBJ2-7|many|NA|TRBV6-2/TRBV6-3
TGTGCCAGCAGTTACGGTCCGGCCTACGAGCAGTACTTC
CASSYGPAYEQYF
>TRBJ1-1|few|NA|TRBV28
TGTGCCAGCAGTTTCAGGCAGGACACTGAAGCTTTCTTT
CASSFRQDTEAFF
>TRBJ2-1|NA|TRBD2|TRBV12-3/TRBV12-4
TGTGCCAGCACTATTAGCGGGAGCTGGGGGGGCAATGAGCAGTTCTTC
CASTISGSWGGNEQFF
>TRBJ2-3|NA|NA|TRBV6-2/TRBV6-3
TGTGCCAGCACCTCTGTGATTTATAGCACAGATACGCAGTATTTT
CASTSVIYSTDTQYF
>TRBJ2-6|NA|NA|TRBV5-3
TGTGCCAGCAGCCTCCGGGAGGCGGGGGCCAACGTCCTGCCTTTC
CASSLREAGANVLPF
>TRBJ1-4|once|NA|TRBV30
TGTGCCTGGCGCCGGGATAGCGAAAAACTGTTTTTT
CAWRRDSEKLFF
>TRBJ2-2|once|TRBD2|TRBV20-1
TGCAGTGCTAGAGGGCCGCGGGAGGGCCGTATCGGGGAGCTGTTTTTT
CSARGPREGRIGELFF
>TRBJ2-3|many|TRBD2|TRBV7-2
TGTGCCAGCAGGATGAGCGGGGGGGCGGCGGATACGCAGTATTTT
CASRMSGGAADTQYF
>TRBJ2-5|NA|NA|TRBV11-3
TGTGCCAGCAGCTTAGGAAACTGGACAGAACAAGAGACCCAGTACTTC
CASSLGNWTEQETQYF
>TRBJ2-2|many|NA|TRBV14
TGTGCCAGCAGCCCTAGTAGCACCGGGGAGCTGTTTTTT
CASSPSSTGELFF
>TRBJ1-1|NA|NA|TRBV7-9
TGTGCCAGCAGCAGCGGGATAGTGAACACTGAAGCTTTCTTT
CASSSGIVNTEAFF
>TRBJ1-4|many|NA|TRBV7-6
TGTGCCAGCAGCTTAGATTCAGGGTCCGAAAAACTGTTTTTT
CASSLDSGSEKLFF
>TRBJ1-1|many|NA|TRBV6-5
TGTGCCAGCAGTTATAGCGTGAACACTGAAGCTTTCTTT
CASSYSVNTEAFF
>TRBJ2-3|many|TRBD2|TRBV12-3/TRBV12-4
TGTGCCAGCAGCCCTGCCCCGGGACTAGCGGGGGGTCTCACAGATACGCAGTATTTT
CASSPAPGLAGGLTDTQYF
>TRBJ2-2|few|NA|TRBV7-2
TGTGCCAGCAGCTTCTGGGAAAACACCGGGGAGCTGTTTTTT
CASSFWENTGELFF
>TRBJ1-1|few|NA|TRBV3-1
TGTGCCAGCAGTTCATTAGGTCGAAACACTGGAGCTTTCTTT
CASSSLGRNTGAFF
>TRBJ1-3|NA|NA|TRBV30
TGTGCCTGGGGTGACGGCTCAGCCTCTGGAAACACCATATATTTT
CAWGDGSASGNTIYF
>TRBJ2-7|few|NA|TRBV2
TGTGCCAGCAGTGAAGTTACGGGCTACGAGCAGTACTTC
CASSEVTGYEQYF
>TRBJ1-1|NA|NA|TRBV6-6
TGTGCCAGCAGTCCTTCCCAGGGAGCTTTCTTT
CASSPSQGAFF